Following are 27 T cell receptor beta chains from one sample sequenced in a study of cytomegalovirus exposure and HLA in healthy donors. TCRdb's table, derived via immunoSEQ multiplex PCR, lists solely in-frame clones and lacks some. The data show about 110,000 clones, approximately 89% seen once. The sequencing sample was made of PBMCs. The source of these receptors is a woman aged 18-35 years in good health and CMV-seronegative.

The rearrangement joins TRBV19 to TRBJ2-4; D might be TRBD1 (6 bases). V lost 3 bases and J 0 bases, leaving 21 bases between the germline ends. CDR1 is LNHDA, CDR2 SQIVND, per germline (reference sequence). This CDR3 is built from 19 residues. As DNA, the CDR3 is TGTGCCAGTAGTATCCCTCCATCCTTCTTACAGGGAGCCAAAAACATTCAGTACTTC. It is translated as CASSIPPSFLQGAKNIQYF.

The CDR3 region has the DNA TGTGCCAGCAGAGTCGACAGATTCTATGGCTACACCTTC. It specifies CASRVDRFYGYTF. The chain joins TRBV28 to TRBJ1-2, with D maybe TRBD1 (5 bases). V was shortened by 6 bases and J by 4 bases, with 12 bases between the two germline ends. This CDR3 contains 13 residues. In germline, CDR1 is MDHEN, CDR2 SYDVKM.

The chain has TRBV4-2 and TRBJ2-1, with a tentative D call TRBD2 (5 bases). The CDR3 has 15 residues. V gave up 1 base and J gave up 7 bases, with 14 bases separating them. CDR1 is LGHNA and CDR2 is YNFKEQ in the germline V gene. The CDR3 spells CASSQGGSTGNEQFF. CDR3 DNA: TGTGCCAGCAGCCAAGGAGGGAGTACGGGGAATGAGCAGTTCTTC.

This chain connects TRBV18 to TRBJ2-7; TRBD1 might be the D (6 bases). The ends were cut back, 5 bases at V and 2 bases at J, with 13 bases in the middle. Germline CDR1 is KGHSH and CDR2 is LQKENI. This CDR3 spans 14 amino acids. Here the CDR3 reads CASSSTRQAYEQYF. DNA of the CDR3: TGTGCCAGCTCAAGCACTCGACAGGCCTACGAGCAGTACTTC. The full variable domain, in which reference TRBV18 and TRBJ2-7 provide the parts outside the CDR3, is NAGVMQNPRHLVRRRGQEARLRCSPMKGHSHVYWYRQLPEEGLKFMVYLQKENIIDESGMPKERFSAEFPKEGPSILRIQQVVRGDSAAYFCASSSTRQAYEQYFGPGTRLTVT.

V usage is TRBV28 and J usage is TRBJ1-1, with TRBD1 matching 7 bases. This CDR3 contains 18 residues. Germline CDR1 is MDHEN and CDR2 is SYDVKM. Trimming took 5 bases from V and 2 from J; bases not matched to a gene: 17. CDR3 residues: CASSARKPPGTANTEAFF. The CDR3 coding sequence is TGTGCCAGCAGTGCACGAAAACCCCCCGGGACAGCCAACACTGAAGCTTTCTTT.

Only one count was recorded for this clone. This chain joins TRBV27 and TRBJ2-3; TRBD2 matches at 9 bases. Germline V gives CDR1 MNHEY, CDR2 SMNVEV (reference sequence). This CDR3 is 14 amino acids long. Trimming at V came to 7 bases and at J to 6 bases, leaving 8 bases not matched to a gene. The CDR3 spells CASNQAGGWDTQYF. The DNA for the CDR3 is TGTGCCAGCAATCAGGCGGGGGGGTGGGATACGCAGTATTTT.

This chain links TRBV7-2 with TRBJ1-1; no clear D gene. Trimming cost V 1 base and J 1 base, with 7 bases left between them. Germline CDR1 and CDR2: SGHTA and FQGNSA. CDR3 length equals 14 residues. CDR3 amino acids: CASSLGTGNTEAFF. The DNA for the CDR3 is TGTGCCAGCAGCTTAGGGACTGGGAACACTGAAGCTTTCTTT.

The chain employs TRBV18 and TRBJ1-1, with D tentatively TRBD1 (6 bases). Looked up from germline, CDR1 is KGHSH and CDR2 is LQKENI. The CDR3 has 12 amino acids. V dropped 4 bases and J dropped 5 bases, with 8 bases sitting between them. CDR3 residues: CASSRGRTEAFF. As DNA, the CDR3 is TGTGCCAGCTCACGGGGGCGGACTGAAGCTTTCTTT. The full variable domain, in which reference TRBV18 and TRBJ1-1 provide the parts outside the CDR3, is NAGVMQNPRHLVRRRGQEARLRCSPMKGHSHVYWYRQLPEEGLKFMVYLQKENIIDESGMPKERFSAEFPKEGPSILRIQQVVRGDSAAYFCASSRGRTEAFFGQGTRLTVV.

This sequence joins TRBV14 and TRBJ2-7; D possibly corresponds to TRBD2 (7 bases). Between the trimmed V and J ends, which lost 6 bases and 6 bases, there was a span of 18 bases. The CDR3 is made up of 14 amino acids. From germline, CDR1 is SGHDN and CDR2 FVKESK. This CDR3 reads CASRHGGPGREQYF. CDR3 DNA: TGTGCCAGCAGACACGGGGGGCCAGGGCGCGAGCAGTACTTC. The full variable domain, with the rest looked up from reference TRBV14 and TRBJ2-7, is EAGVTQFPSHSVIEKGQTVTLRCDPISGHDNLYWYRRVMGKEIKFLLHFVKESKQDESGMPNNRFLAERTGGTYSTLKVQPAELEDSGVYFCASRHGGPGREQYFGPGTRLTVT.

The chain couples TRBV4-1 to TRBJ2-7, with TRBD1 matching over 8 bases. V shed 6 bases, J shed 7 bases, and the junction held 8 bases outside the gene matches. Germline V gene data show CDR1 as MGHRA and CDR2 as YSYEKL. The CDR3 runs to 13 residues. CDR3 amino acids: CASRGTGEGEQYF. The CDR3 DNA sequence: TGCGCCAGCAGGGGGACAGGCGAAGGTGAGCAGTACTTC.

The chain is built from TRBV27 and TRBJ1-5; TRBD1 might be the D (6 bases). Germline CDR1 and CDR2: MNHEY and SMNVEV (reference sequence). Trimming cost V 2 bases and J 1 base, with 9 bases left between them. The CDR3 has 15 residues. CDR3 region: CASSLNRVSNQPQHF. CDR3 bases: TGTGCCAGCAGTTTAAACAGGGTCAGCAATCAGCCCCAGCATTTT.

The chain has TRBV28 and TRBJ2-7, with 9 positions matching TRBD2. This CDR3 comprises 16 residues. The V and J ends lost 2 bases and 4 bases, in that order; junction bases with no gene match: 9. CDR1 MDHEN and CDR2 SYDVKM come from the germline V gene. In DNA, the CDR3 is TGTGCCAGCAGTTTACGACCCGGGACTAGCAGGTACGAGCAGTACTTC. Its protein product is CASSLRPGTSRYEQYF.

V is TRBV9 and J is TRBJ1-1, with D perhaps matching TRBD1 (6 bases). Trimming stripped 4 bases from V and 4 bases from J, with 14 bases between. The CDR3 length is 14 residues. Germline assignment: CDR1 SGDLS and CDR2 YYNGEE. CDR3 amino acids: CASSSGTTPTEAFF. CDR3 DNA: TGTGCCAGCAGCTCCGGGACAACCCCCACTGAAGCTTTCTTT.

CDR3 amino acids: CASSPDGRERETQYF. The CDR3 region has the DNA TGTGCCAGCAGCCCCGATGGGCGGGAGAGGGAGACCCAGTACTTC. The J gene is TRBJ2-5, the V gene TRBV11-2, with 7 bases identical to TRBD2. The trim removed 5 bases at V and 5 bases at J, leaving 11 bases unmatched. This CDR3 has 15 amino acids. Germline lookup yields CDR1 SGHAT and CDR2 FQNNGV.

This chain connects TRBV27 to TRBJ2-2; D gene unclear. Germline V gene sequence: CDR1 MNHEY, CDR2 SMNVEV (reference sequence). V lost 8 bases to trimming and J lost 0 bases, with 7 bases between them. The CDR3 runs 13 residues. The CDR3 DNA is TGTGCCAGCTCCCTTCCGAACACCGGGGAGCTGTTTTTT. Protein sequence: CASSLPNTGELFF.

The V gene is TRBV30, the J gene TRBJ2-1, with TRBD1 as a possible D gene (5 bases). There are 14 residues in the CDR3. Germline V gene sequence: CDR1 GTSNPN, CDR2 SVGIG (reference sequence). The V and J ends lost 4 bases and 3 bases respectively, with 13 bases between them. The CDR3 region has the DNA TGTGCCTGGACTCGCAGGGTCCTCTACAATGAGCAGTTCTTC. Its translation is CAWTRRVLYNEQFF.

This clone was recorded only once. The chain employs TRBV27 and TRBJ2-3; TRBD1 might be the D (6 bases). Trimming removed 4 bases at V and 1 base at J, with 12 bases between. This CDR3 has 15 amino acids. Germline lookup yields CDR1 MNHEY and CDR2 SMNVEV (reference sequence). The CDR3 DNA reads TGTGCCAGCAGTTACCCCGGACAGCGCACAGATACGCAGTATTTT. It is translated as CASSYPGQRTDTQYF.

The gene calls are TRBV19 and TRBJ2-2; 10 bases are shared with TRBD2. J gave up 6 bases and V 4 bases, and 2 bases lay outside the gene matches. The germline gives CDR1 LNHDA, CDR2 SQIVND (reference sequence). The CDR3 runs to 14 residues. In nucleotides, the CDR3 is TGTGCCAGTAGTACTAGCGGGAGCGCCGGGGAGCTGTTTTTT. Protein sequence: CASSTSGSAGELFF.

The chain has TRBV15 and TRBJ1-4; D is unclear. V was clipped by 1 base and J by 6 bases, with 12 bases between them. In germline, CDR1 is LNHNV, CDR2 YYDKDF (reference sequence). The CDR3 spans 15 residues. The CDR3 region is CATSRGWAWYEKLFF. CDR3 bases: TGTGCCACCAGCAGAGGGTGGGCATGGTATGAAAAACTGTTTTTT. Variable domain in full (rest from reference TRBV15 and TRBJ1-4): DAMVIQNPRYQVTQFGKPVTLSCSQTLNHNVMYWYQQKSSQAPKLLFHYYDKDFNNEADTPDNFQSRRPNTSFCFLDIRSPGLGDTAMYLCATSRGWAWYEKLFFGSGTQLSVL.

This chain joins TRBV5-6 and TRBJ1-2, with D possibly TRBD1 on 5 matching bases. The germline CDR1 and CDR2 sequences are SGHDT and YYEEEE. The CDR3 has 13 amino acids. With 1 base removed from V and 5 bases from J, the gap between germline ends came to 9 bases. The CDR3 is CASSLWGEYGYTF. DNA of the CDR3: TGTGCCAGCAGCTTGTGGGGGGAGTATGGCTACACCTTC.

The genes are TRBV10-3 and TRBJ1-2; D is ambiguous. The germline V gene has CDR1 ENHRY and CDR2 SYGVKD. V was clipped by 5 bases and J by 7 bases, with 20 bases between them. The CDR3 extends over 15 amino acids. CDR3 bases: TGTGCCATCAGTACCGTTAGCCGTGGGAGTTCTGGCTACACCTTC. Protein: CAISTVSRGSSGYTF.

There are a few counts of this clone. CDR3 loop: CASSMEGGGYTF. The DNA for the CDR3 is TGTGCCAGTAGTATGGAAGGAGGTGGCTACACCTTC. The chain joins TRBV19 to TRBJ1-2; D is undetermined. Germline-derived CDR1 and CDR2 are LNHDA and SQIVND (reference sequence). Trimming cost V 3 bases and J 7 bases, with 9 bases left between them. This CDR3 has 12 residues.

The chain joins TRBV5-1 to TRBJ2-3, with 8 bases matching TRBD2. Trimming took 4 bases from V and 6 from J; bases not matched to a gene: 19. This CDR3 is built from 18 residues. Germline CDR1 SGHRS, CDR2 YFSETQ. CDR3 protein: CASSPRVGTRTSMDTQYF. The DNA for the CDR3 is TGCGCCAGCAGCCCGAGGGTCGGGACTAGGACCTCTATGGATACGCAGTATTTT.

The chain employs TRBV28 and TRBJ2-1; D ambiguous. CDR3 length: 12 residues. Germline loops: CDR1 MDHEN, CDR2 SYDVKM. Trimming cost V 2 bases and J 8 bases, with 7 bases left between them. DNA for the CDR3: TGTGCCAGCAGTTTAGGGCAATATGAGCAGTTCTTC. Translated: CASSLGQYEQFF.

The rearrangement uses TRBV11-3 and TRBJ2-6; D unresolved. CDR1 and CDR2 (germline): SGHNT, YENEEA. The CDR3 length is 16 residues. The germline V and J ends were trimmed by 4 bases and 0 bases, with 10 bases remaining between them. The CDR3 DNA sequence: TGTGCCAGCAGCTCGAGACAAACCTCTGGGGCCAACGTCCTGACTTTC. Protein product: CASSSRQTSGANVLTF.

V is TRBV18 and J is TRBJ1-2; D not resolved. CDR1 and CDR2 from the germline V gene are KGHSH and LQKENI. This CDR3 is 14 amino acids long. V dropped 2 bases and J dropped 6 bases, with 13 bases sitting between them. The CDR3 DNA reads as TGTGCCAGCTCACCAGTATCGGGAGGGAATGGCTACACCTTC. Its translation is CASSPVSGGNGYTF.

CDR3 bases: TGTGCCAGCAGCTTGGCCGGGGAGGGGATACTGTTTTTT. It codes for CASSLAGEGILFF. The chain joins TRBV5-4 to TRBJ1-4, with D possibly being TRBD1 (5 bases). Germline values: CDR1 SGHNT, CDR2 YYREEE (reference sequence). The CDR3 extends over 13 amino acids. With 0 bases removed from V and 13 bases from J, the gap between germline ends came to 13 bases.